This TCR beta chain came from a study of T cells in Graves' hyperthyroidism and ophthalmopathy. Points from the study as a whole: Blood samples included most of the expanded thyroid clonotypes exceeding 0.001.

V was shortened by 2 bases and J by 3 bases, with 5 bases between the two germline ends. The germline gives CDR1 MNHEY, CDR2 SVGEGT. The CDR3 has 13 residues. Amplified TCR beta CDR3 regions came from RNA transcripts. The HTBI primer set drove a first-round RT-PCR of the TCR CDR3. MiXCR, applied by TCRdb to the multiplex PCR reads, yields one record per CDR3 protein. This repertoire shows about 290,000 distinct CDR3 sequences, about 14% found once; its top ten account for 7% to 8.5%. Ten or more counts support this clonotype. The antigen is not known. The material sequenced was blood. The V call is TRBV6-2 or TRBV6-3, the J call TRBJ2-4, with D possibly TRBD2 on 5 matching bases. This TCR was sampled from a woman in her twenties or thirties with Graves' hyperthyroidism that later progressed to Graves' ophthalmopathy. The CDR3 DNA is TGTGCCAGCAGTTACGGGAGCAAAAACATTCAGTACTTC. Amino acids: CASSYGSKNIQYF.